The 2 T cell receptor beta chains below come from one sample, sequenced in a study of T cells in women clearing cervical HPV infection. Generated by immunoSEQ multiplex PCR, the TCRdb table keeps only in-frame clones and is missing some. The sample includes 30,000 to 35,000 clones. Sequencing used blood buffy coat. Receptors were obtained from a woman between 18 and 69 years old with a cervical HPV16 infection that either progressed to CIN3+ or cleared (not recorded which).

In regard to this clone: The CDR3 extends 3 residues past the end of the read, so its final part is completed from the germline J gene. V usage is TRBV7-3 and J usage is TRBJ1-1, with TRBD1 matching over 8 bases. This CDR3 has 14 residues. Germline trimming cut 5 bases from V and 3 bases from J; bases unmatched to any gene: 5. Looked up from germline, CDR1 is SGHTA and CDR2 is FQGTGA. The DNA read from the CDR3 is TGTGCCAGCAGCCCAACAGGGGGAGACACTGAA. Translating gives CASSPTGGDTE. In full, the CDR3 reads CASSPTGGDTEAFF.

With respect to this clone: Coverage ceases 3 residues before the CDR3 finishes, and the germline J gene fills in the end. This chain uses TRBV2 with TRBJ2-7; TRBD1 matches at 7 bases. Looked up from germline, CDR1 is SNHLY and CDR2 is FYNNEI. The CDR3 consists of 15 residues. V shed 2 bases and J 0 bases; nucleotides not matched to a gene: 4. Incomplete CDR3 DNA: TGTGCCAGCAGTGAAAGGGGGCCCCCCTCCTACGAG. This codes for CASSERGPPSYE. The entire CDR3 protein reads CASSERGPPSYEQYF.